This TCR beta chain is from a study of T-cell memory formation after mild COVID-19. Findings and limits, study-wide: Memory from before infection featured some responding clones, which suggests cross-reactive memory joined.

With 0 bases removed from V and 7 bases from J, the gap between germline ends came to 14 bases. The CDR3 contains 14 residues. The germline gives CDR1 SGHKS, CDR2 YYEKEE (reference sequence). MiXCR, applied by TCRdb to the 5' RACE reads, yields one record per CDR3 protein. This sample has about 270,000 distinct CDR3 sequences; 15% occur once, and the top ten carry over 2%. This clonotype was observed at least ten times. Its antigen remains unknown. The TCR originated in an adult woman who had mild COVID-19 (a few samples of this study predate the infection). Cell type and time point are not known. The chain has TRBV5-5 and TRBJ2-7; a weak D match, TRBD2 (6 bases). The sequenced sample consisted of PBMCs or a T cell subset sorted from them (not recorded which). CDR3 sequence reads: CASSLADGRREQYF. CDR3 nucleotide sequence: TGTGCCAGCAGCTTGGCTGACGGGAGACGGGAGCAGTACTTC.